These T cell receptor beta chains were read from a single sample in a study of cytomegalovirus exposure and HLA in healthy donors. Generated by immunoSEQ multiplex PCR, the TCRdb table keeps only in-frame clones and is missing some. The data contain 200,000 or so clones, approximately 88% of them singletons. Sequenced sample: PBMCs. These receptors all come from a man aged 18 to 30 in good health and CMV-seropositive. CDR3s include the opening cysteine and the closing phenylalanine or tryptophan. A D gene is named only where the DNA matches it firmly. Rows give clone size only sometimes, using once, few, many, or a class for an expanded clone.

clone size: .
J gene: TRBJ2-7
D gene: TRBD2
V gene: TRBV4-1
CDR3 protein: CASSQGLAVEQYF
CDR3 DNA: TGCGCCAGCAGCCAAGGACTAGCGGTAGAGCAGTACTTC

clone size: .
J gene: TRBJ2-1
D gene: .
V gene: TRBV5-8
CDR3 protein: CASSFFSGTLRNNEQFF
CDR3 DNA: TGTGCCAGCAGCTTTTTCTCCGGGACTCTGAGGAACAATGAGCAGTTCTTC

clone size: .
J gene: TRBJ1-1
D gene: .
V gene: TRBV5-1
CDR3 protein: CASSRGGGTEAFF
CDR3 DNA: TGCGCCAGCTCCAGAGGCGGGGGCACTGAAGCTTTCTTT

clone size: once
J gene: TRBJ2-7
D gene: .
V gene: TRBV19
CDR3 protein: CASSIDLWRSSYEQYF
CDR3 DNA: TGTGCCAGTAGTATAGATCTATGGAGAAGCTCCTACGAGCAGTACTTC

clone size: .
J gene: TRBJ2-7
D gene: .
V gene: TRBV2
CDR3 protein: CASSERPPEQYF
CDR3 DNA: TGTGCCAGCAGTGAGAGGCCGCCTGAGCAGTACTTC

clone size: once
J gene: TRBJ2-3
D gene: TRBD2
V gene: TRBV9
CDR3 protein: CASSPRGAGFLDTQYF
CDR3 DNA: TGTGCCAGCAGCCCGCGGGGAGCGGGATTCCTAGATACGCAGTATTTT

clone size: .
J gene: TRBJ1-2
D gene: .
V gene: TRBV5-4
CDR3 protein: CASSLVTATNYGYTF
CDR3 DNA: TGTGCCAGCAGCTTGGTCACAGCAACTAACTATGGCTACACCTTC

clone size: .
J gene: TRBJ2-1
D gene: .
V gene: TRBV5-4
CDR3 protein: CASSVSYNEQFF
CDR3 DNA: TGTGCCAGCAGCGTATCCTACAATGAGCAGTTCTTC

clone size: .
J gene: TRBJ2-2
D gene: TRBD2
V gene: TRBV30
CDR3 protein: CAFQTSLIGGELFF
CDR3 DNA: TGTGCCTTTCAGACTAGCTTAATCGGCGGGGAGCTGTTTTTT

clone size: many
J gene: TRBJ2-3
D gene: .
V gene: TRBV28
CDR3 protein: CASSPVGAGAQYF
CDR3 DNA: TGTGCCAGCAGCCCGGTGGGGGCCGGCGCGCAGTATTTT

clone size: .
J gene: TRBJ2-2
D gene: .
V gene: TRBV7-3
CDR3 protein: CASEESANTGELFF
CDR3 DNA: TGTGCCAGCGAGGAAAGCGCGAACACCGGGGAGCTGTTTTTT

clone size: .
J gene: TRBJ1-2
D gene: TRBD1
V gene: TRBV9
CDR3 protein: CASSGTGDRGYTF
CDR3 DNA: TGTGCCAGCTCCGGGACAGGGGATCGCGGCTACACCTTC

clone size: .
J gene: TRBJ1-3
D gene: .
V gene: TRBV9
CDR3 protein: CASSVAGRGAGNTIYF
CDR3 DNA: TGTGCCAGCAGCGTAGCGGGCAGGGGTGCTGGAAACACCATATATTTT

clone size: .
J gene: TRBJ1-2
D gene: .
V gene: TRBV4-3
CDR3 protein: CASSPRGGYGYTF
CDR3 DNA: TGCGCCAGCAGTCCCCGAGGGGGCTATGGCTACACCTTC

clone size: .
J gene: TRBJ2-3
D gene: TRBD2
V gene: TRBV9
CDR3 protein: CASTLGLADTDTQYF
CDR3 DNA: TGTGCCAGCACCCTCGGGCTAGCGGACACAGATACGCAGTATTTT

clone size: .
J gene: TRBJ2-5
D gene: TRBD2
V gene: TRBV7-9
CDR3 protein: CASSPSTGLPQETQYF
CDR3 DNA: TGTGCCAGCAGCCCCTCTACGGGACTACCACAAGAGACCCAGTACTTC

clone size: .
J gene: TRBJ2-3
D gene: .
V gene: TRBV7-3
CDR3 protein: CASSLNLLTDTQYF
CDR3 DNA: TGTGCCAGCAGCTTAAACCTACTCACAGATACGCAGTATTTT

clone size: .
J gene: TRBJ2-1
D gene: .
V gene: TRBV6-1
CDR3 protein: CASSGTAYNEQFF
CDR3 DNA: TGTGCCAGCAGTGGGACAGCGTACAATGAGCAGTTCTTC